These 8 T cell receptor beta chains were sequenced from one sample in a study of molecular identifiers for immune sequencing clone quantification. TCRdb called the PCR reads again in MiXCR, with one record for every CDR3 protein. The sample lists more than 70,000 distinct CDR3 sequences; around a fifth were seen once. The sample comprised naive CD8+ T cells from blood, with Jurkat cell RNA spiked in. Subset defined: FACS-sorted CD8+CD4-CCR7+CD45RA+ naive T cells. The receptors here all came from a human donor in good health. Some libraries in this study had Jurkat cell RNA spiked in.

The chain recombines TRBV5-5 with TRBJ2-1; possibly TRBD1 for D (6 bases). The germline gives CDR1 SGHKS, CDR2 YYEKEE (reference sequence). Trimming cost V 0 bases and J 7 bases, with 8 bases left between them. The CDR3 loop spans 13 amino acids. The CDR3 spells CASSLVGQNEQFF. Written as DNA, the CDR3 is TGTGCCAGCAGCTTGGTAGGACAGAATGAGCAGTTCTTC.

In its sample, this clonotype was seen a few times. The rearrangement uses TRBV30 and TRBJ2-3, with 7 bases lining up with TRBD2. Germline loops: CDR1 GTSNPN, CDR2 SVGIG (reference sequence). J lost 3 bases, V lost 1 base, and 7 bases had no gene match. The CDR3 length is 15 residues. CDR3 nucleotide sequence: TGTGCCTGGAGTGCAGCGGGAACTAATACAGATACGCAGTATTTT. Translation gives CAWSAAGTNTDTQYF.

This clonotype was recorded at least ten times. The CDR3 coding sequence is TGTGCCAGCAGCTTACAGCGTAACTTCCAAGAGACCCAGTACTTC. Amino acids: CASSLQRNFQETQYF. The chain couples TRBV7-2 to TRBJ2-5; D is ambiguous. Germline V CDR1 and CDR2: SGHTA, FQGNSA. V was trimmed by 2 bases and J by 1 base, leaving 11 bases between them. CDR3 length equals 15 residues. Together with reference TRBV7-2 and TRBJ2-5, the CDR3 gives the full variable domain: GAGVSQSPSNKVTEKGKDVELRCDPISGHTALYWYRQSLGQGLEFLIYFQGNSAPDKSGLPSDRFSAERTGGSVSTLTIQRTQQEDSAVYLCASSLQRNFQETQYFGPGTRLLVL.

This clonotype has just a few counts. The rearrangement links TRBV4-3 to TRBJ2-5; D may be TRBD1 or TRBD2 (6 bases each). Germline-derived CDR1 and CDR2 are LGHNA and YSLEER. The CDR3 totals 17 residues. V was clipped by 0 bases and J by 1 base, with 15 bases between them. In DNA form, the CDR3 reads TGCGCCAGCAGCCAAGATGTGGGGGGCGGGACCCAAGAGACCCAGTACTTC. Translated, it gives CASSQDVGGGTQETQYF.

A word on this clonotype: An end of the junction differs from the germline gene, which may be a read error. The chain carries TRBV20-1 and TRBJ2-7; TRBD2 aligns across 7 bases. Germline-derived CDR1 and CDR2 are DFQATT and SNEGSKA (reference sequence). The CDR3 has 13 residues. This CDR3 reads CGAGVVSSYEQYF. The CDR3 DNA is TGCGGTGCGGGAGTAGTGAGCTCCTACGAGCAGTACTTC.

Notes on this clonotype: A much larger clone lies a single base off, so this may be a read error. The chain is built from TRBV7-2 and TRBJ2-1, with D hard to call. CDR1 SGHTA and CDR2 FQGNSA come from the germline V gene. Trimming removed 2 bases at V and 12 bases at J, with 11 bases between. The CDR3 is made up of 12 amino acids. The CDR3 here is CASSLLQVAQFF. CDR3 in DNA: TGTGCCAGCAGCTTACTTCAGGTTGCGCAGTTCTTC. The complete variable domain, with remaining parts taken from reference TRBV7-2 and TRBJ2-1, reads GAGVSQSPSNKVTEKGKDVELRCDPISGHTALYWYRQSLGQGLEFLIYFQGNSAPDKSGLPSDRFSAERTGGSVSTLTIQRTQQEDSAVYLCASSLLQVAQFFGPGTRLTVL.

This clonotype was detected ten times or more. V and J are TRBV4-3 and TRBJ2-7, with D perhaps TRBD2 (5 bases). The CDR3 length is 16 residues. Germline loops: CDR1 LGHNA, CDR2 YSLEER. Trimming removed 0 bases from V and 0 bases from J, with 12 bases in between. CDR3 sequence reads: CASSQDWRTSSYEQYF. In nucleotides, the CDR3 is TGCGCCAGCAGCCAAGATTGGAGGACGTCCTCCTACGAGCAGTACTTC.

This clonotype came up many times. The gene calls are TRBV6-5 and TRBJ1-6, with D perhaps TRBD1 (6 bases). Germline V gene lookup returns CDR1 MNHEY and CDR2 SVGAGI. This CDR3 contains 15 residues. Trimming stripped 8 bases from V and 5 bases from J, with 16 bases between. The CDR3 region has the DNA TGTGCCAGCCTCCGGGGGGCATACCATAATTCACCCCTCCACTTT. Translating it yields CASLRGAYHNSPLHF.